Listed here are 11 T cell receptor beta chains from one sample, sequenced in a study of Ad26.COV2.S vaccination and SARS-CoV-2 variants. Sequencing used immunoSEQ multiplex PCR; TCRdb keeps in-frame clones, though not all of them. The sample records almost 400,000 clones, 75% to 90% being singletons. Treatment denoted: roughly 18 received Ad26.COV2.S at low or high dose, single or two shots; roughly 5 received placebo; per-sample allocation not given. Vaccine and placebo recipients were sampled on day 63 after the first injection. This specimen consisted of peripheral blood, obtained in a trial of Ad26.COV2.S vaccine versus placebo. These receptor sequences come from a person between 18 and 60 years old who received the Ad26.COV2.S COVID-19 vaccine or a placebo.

The CDR3 region is CASSLEPRANEKLFF. The CDR3 DNA reads as TGCGCCAGCAGCTTGGAACCTCGGGCTAATGAAAAACTGTTTTTT. The chain couples TRBV5-1 to TRBJ1-4, with D unclear. Germline V gene lookup returns CDR1 SGHRS and CDR2 YFSETQ. Trimming took 0 bases from V and 3 from J, leaving 9 bases between them. This CDR3 spans 15 amino acids.

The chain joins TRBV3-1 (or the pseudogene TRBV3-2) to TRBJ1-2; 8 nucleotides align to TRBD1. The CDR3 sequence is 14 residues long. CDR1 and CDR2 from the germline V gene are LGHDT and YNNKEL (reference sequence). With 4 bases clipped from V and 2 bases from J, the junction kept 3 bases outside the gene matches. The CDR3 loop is CASSRTGPNYGYTF. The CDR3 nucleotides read TGTGCCAGCAGCCGGACAGGGCCCAACTATGGCTACACCTTC.

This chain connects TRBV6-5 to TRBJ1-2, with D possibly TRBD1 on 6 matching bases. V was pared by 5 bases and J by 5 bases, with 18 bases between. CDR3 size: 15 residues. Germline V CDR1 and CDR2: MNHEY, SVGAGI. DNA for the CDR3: TGTGCCAGCAGTCTCGAATTGGGGGACATTTATGGCTACACCTTC. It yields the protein CASSLELGDIYGYTF.

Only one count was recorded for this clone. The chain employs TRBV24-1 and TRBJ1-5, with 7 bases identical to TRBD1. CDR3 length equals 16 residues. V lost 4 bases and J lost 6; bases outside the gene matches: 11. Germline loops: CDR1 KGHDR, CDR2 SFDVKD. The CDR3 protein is CATSDRTGEGSQPQHF. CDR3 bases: TGTGCCACCAGTGACCGGACAGGTGAAGGTAGTCAGCCCCAGCATTTT.

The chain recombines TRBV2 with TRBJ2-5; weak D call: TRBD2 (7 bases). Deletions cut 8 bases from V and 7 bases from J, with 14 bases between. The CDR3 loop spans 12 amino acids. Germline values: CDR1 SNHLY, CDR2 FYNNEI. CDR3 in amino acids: CASGGGSTTQYF. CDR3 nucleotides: TGTGCCAGCGGGGGCGGGAGCACGACCCAGTACTTC.

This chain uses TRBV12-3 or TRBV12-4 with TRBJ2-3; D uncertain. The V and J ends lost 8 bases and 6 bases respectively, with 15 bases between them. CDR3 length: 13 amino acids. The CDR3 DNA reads TGTGCCAGCGGGGTTGGGCGGTGGGATACGCAGTATTTT. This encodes CASGVGRWDTQYF.

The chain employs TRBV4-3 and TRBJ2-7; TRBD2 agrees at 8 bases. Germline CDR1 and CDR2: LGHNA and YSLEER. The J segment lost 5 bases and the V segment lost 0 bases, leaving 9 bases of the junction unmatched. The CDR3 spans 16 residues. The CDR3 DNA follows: TGCGCCAGCAGCCAAGATACAAGCGGGAGCCCCCACGAGCAGTACTTC. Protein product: CASSQDTSGSPHEQYF.

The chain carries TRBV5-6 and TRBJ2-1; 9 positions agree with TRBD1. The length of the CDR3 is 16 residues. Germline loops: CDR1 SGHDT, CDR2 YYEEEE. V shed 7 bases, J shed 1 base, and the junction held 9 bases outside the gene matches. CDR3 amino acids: CASFGSGTGSYNEQFF. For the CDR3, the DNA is TGTGCCAGCTTCGGATCCGGGACAGGGTCCTACAATGAGCAGTTCTTC.

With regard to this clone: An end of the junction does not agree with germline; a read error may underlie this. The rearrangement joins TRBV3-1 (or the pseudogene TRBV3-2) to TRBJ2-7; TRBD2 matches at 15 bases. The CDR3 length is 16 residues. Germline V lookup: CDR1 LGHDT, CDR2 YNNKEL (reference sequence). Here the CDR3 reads CASNQGLAGGLYEQYF. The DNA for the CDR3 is TGTGCCAGCAACCAAGGACTAGCGGGAGGGCTCTACGAGCAGTACTTC.

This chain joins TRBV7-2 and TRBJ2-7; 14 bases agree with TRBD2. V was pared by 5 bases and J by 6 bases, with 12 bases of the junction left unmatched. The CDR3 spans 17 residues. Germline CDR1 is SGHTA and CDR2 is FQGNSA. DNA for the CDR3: TGTGCCAGCAGCCCATCATTGACTAGCGGGAGGGCCCGCGAGCAGTACTTC. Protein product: CASSPSLTSGRAREQYF.

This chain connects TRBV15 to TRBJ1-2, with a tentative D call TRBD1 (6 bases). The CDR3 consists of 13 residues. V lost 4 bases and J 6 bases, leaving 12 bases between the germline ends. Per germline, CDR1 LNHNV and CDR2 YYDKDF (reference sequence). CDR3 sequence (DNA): TGTGCCACCAGCAACCTAGACAGGAATGGCTACACCTTC. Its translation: CATSNLDRNGYTF.